One and the same sample provided the 18 T cell receptor beta chains below, sequenced in a study of blood T cell repertoires in COVID-19 (dated by TCRdb to between 2020 and 2021). The protocol used for the library was the immunoSEQ multiplex PCR assay. The table was pulled from immuneACCESS by TCRdb, which kept in-frame rearrangements only. Such tables lose some clones; where checked, under half of the loss comes from unresolved V genes, and the rest has no known cause. In this sample the table shows 60,000 to 90,000 clones, roughly 90% of which occur a single time. In total, the top ten clones hold around 0.8% of the sample. What was sequenced was peripheral blood. The source is a woman over 75 with acute or convalescent COVID-19.

V usage is TRBV4-1 and J usage is TRBJ2-7; 9 bases agree with TRBD1. The CDR3 length is 15 residues. J gave up 2 bases and V 1 base, and 3 bases lay outside the gene matches. CDR1 MGHRA and CDR2 YSYEKL come from the germline V gene. Here the CDR3 DNA reads TGCGCCAGCAGCCAAGCAGGGACAGGGACCTACGAGCAGTACTTC. Protein: CASSQAGTGTYEQYF.

The chain carries TRBV5-1 and TRBJ2-2; D is uncertain. This CDR3 spans 12 amino acids. Germline V gene lookup returns CDR1 SGHRS and CDR2 YFSETQ. Trimming removed 6 bases from V and 6 bases from J, with 9 bases in between. The CDR3 region is CASNRSPGELFF. CDR3 DNA: TGCGCCAGCAATCGGTCCCCCGGGGAGCTGTTTTTT.

This clone was detected only once. This chain links TRBV9 with TRBJ1-4; possibly TRBD1 for D (5 bases). The germline V gene encodes CDR1 SGDLS and CDR2 YYNGEE. The CDR3 has 15 amino acids. Deletions cut 3 bases from V and 1 base from J, with 10 bases between. The CDR3 loop reads CASSAQGRTNEKLFF. The CDR3, as DNA: TGTGCCAGCAGCGCCCAGGGTCGAACTAATGAAAAACTGTTTTTT.

The chain has TRBV7-9 and TRBJ2-5; a weak D match, TRBD1 (5 bases). This CDR3 spans 14 amino acids. Germline loops: CDR1 SEHNR, CDR2 FQNEAQ (reference sequence). Trimming left V 5 bases short and J 5 bases short, with 15 bases between. CDR3 protein: CASSLSQGQETQYF. CDR3 sequence (DNA): TGTGCCAGCAGCCTCAGTCAGGGCCAGGAGACCCAGTACTTC.

The V and J genes are TRBV15 and TRBJ2-2, with 8 bases lining up with TRBD1. The CDR3 has 13 residues. Germline assignment: CDR1 LNHNV and CDR2 YYDKDF (reference sequence). With V trimmed by 6 bases and J by 6 bases, 3 bases remained unmatched. In nucleotides, the CDR3 is TGTGCCACCAGGCTGGACAGGGCCGGGGAGCTGTTTTTT. This codes for CATRLDRAGELFF.

This rearrangement joins TRBV7-2 to TRBJ2-2; D not resolved. Germline V CDR1 and CDR2: SGHTA, FQGNSA. V was trimmed by 1 base and J by 1 base, leaving 4 bases between them. The CDR3 runs to 14 residues. CDR3 coding DNA: TGTGCCAGCAGCTTAGGGCAGAACACCGGGGAGCTGTTTTTT. Translating gives CASSLGQNTGELFF.

The rearrangement uses TRBV3-1 (or the pseudogene TRBV3-2) and TRBJ1-2; a weak D match, TRBD1 (6 bases). V was shortened by 7 bases and J by 5 bases, with 11 bases between the two germline ends. Germline CDR1 reads LGHDT; CDR2 reads YNNKEL (reference sequence). The length of the CDR3 is 12 residues. The CDR3 spells CASNAGTYGYTF. CDR3 coding DNA: TGTGCCAGCAACGCAGGGACATATGGCTACACCTTC.

A single count supports this clone. This rearrangement joins TRBV7-2 to TRBJ2-3, with D maybe TRBD2 (6 bases). Trimming took off 5 bases at V and 0 bases at J, with 18 bases between the two ends. Germline V CDR1 and CDR2: SGHTA, FQGNSA. The CDR3 sequence is 17 residues long. CDR3 in amino acids: CASSPVGGAASTDTQYF. CDR3 sequence (DNA): TGTGCCAGCAGCCCGGTGGGAGGAGCGGCTAGCACAGATACGCAGTATTTT.

The chain uses TRBV5-1 and TRBJ2-5, with a tentative D call TRBD1 (5 bases). This CDR3 has 15 residues. Germline-derived CDR1 and CDR2 are SGHRS and YFSETQ. V was trimmed by 1 base and J by 1 base, leaving 11 bases between them. The CDR3 protein is CASSLSGQPQETQYF. CDR3 DNA sequence: TGCGCCAGCAGCTTGTCCGGACAACCCCAAGAGACCCAGTACTTC.

The rearrangement uses TRBV7-3 and TRBJ2-1; possible D gene TRBD2, 7 bases. The CDR3 covers 12 residues. CDR1 and CDR2 from the germline V gene are SGHTA and FQGTGA. Trimming took 0 bases from V and 12 from J, leaving 9 bases between them. The CDR3 loop reads CASSLTGGVQFF. The CDR3 nucleotides read TGTGCCAGCAGCTTAACAGGGGGGGTGCAGTTCTTC.

This clone has a single count. The genes are TRBV6-1 and TRBJ2-3, with 11 bases fitting TRBD2. The trim removed 1 base at V and 3 bases at J, leaving 6 bases unmatched. This CDR3 is built from 17 residues. The germline V gene has CDR1 MNHNS and CDR2 SASEGT. The CDR3 here is CASSEGASGRRTDTQYF. CDR3 coding DNA: TGTGCCAGCAGTGAAGGGGCTAGCGGGAGGCGAACAGATACGCAGTATTTT.

Only one count was recorded for this clone. The chain combines TRBV5-1 with TRBJ1-4; 11 bases align to TRBD1. Trimming cost V 5 bases and J 8 bases; bases outside gene matches: 14. The CDR3 is 17 residues long. The germline V gene has CDR1 SGHRS and CDR2 YFSETQ. DNA for the CDR3: TGCGCCAGCAGGATCGGGCCGGACAGGGGGCGCGGGGAAAAACTGTTTTTT. Translated: CASRIGPDRGRGEKLFF.

The CDR3 region has the DNA TGTGCCAGCAGCCCATTCGCTAATACGCAGTATTTT. Its translation: CASSPFANTQYF. V usage is TRBV3-1 (or the pseudogene TRBV3-2) and J usage is TRBJ2-3; D ambiguous. CDR3 length: 12 residues. Germline CDR1 LGHDT, CDR2 YNNKEL (reference sequence). Trimming cost V 4 bases and J 7 bases, with 9 bases left between them.

The chain has TRBV6-2 or TRBV6-3 and TRBJ1-6, with D possibly being TRBD1 (6 bases). Trimming pared 6 bases from V and 11 bases from J, leaving 14 bases between. CDR1 and CDR2 from the germline V gene are MNHEY and SVGEGT. This CDR3 is 13 amino acids long. The CDR3 region is CASSPGQRAPLHF. The CDR3, as DNA: TGTGCCAGCAGCCCGGGACAAAGAGCACCCCTCCACTTT.

This chain connects TRBV7-9 to TRBJ1-3; 8 nucleotides match TRBD1. Trimming cost V 1 base and J 8 bases; bases outside gene matches: 10. CDR1 and CDR2 (germline): SEHNR, FQNEAQ (reference sequence). The CDR3 runs 16 residues. CDR3 DNA: TGTGCCAGCAGCTTAGAGAGGGCAGGGGGCCGGGACACCATATATTTT. Its translation is CASSLERAGGRDTIYF.

The rearrangement links TRBV5-6 to TRBJ1-5; D may be TRBD1 (6 bases). The CDR3 runs to 14 residues. V was shortened by 0 bases and J by 7 bases, with 11 bases between the two germline ends. Germline assignment: CDR1 SGHDT and CDR2 YYEEEE. The CDR3 loop is CASSLGGGGQPQHF. Here the CDR3 DNA reads TGTGCCAGCAGCTTGGGAGGGGGTGGGCAGCCCCAGCATTTT. Full variable domain (outside the CDR3, taken from reference TRBV5-6 and TRBJ1-5): DAGVTQSPTHLIKTRGQQVTLRCSPKSGHDTVSWYQQALGQGPQFIFQYYEEEERQRGNFPDRFSGHQFPNYSSELNVNALLLGDSALYLCASSLGGGGQPQHFGDGTRLSIL.

This clone was observed a handful of times. The V and J genes are TRBV3-1 (or the pseudogene TRBV3-2) and TRBJ2-7; D unclear. The CDR3 consists of 12 residues. V lost 0 bases and J lost 7, with 7 bases in between. Germline CDR1 reads LGHDT; CDR2 reads YNNKEL (reference sequence). The CDR3: CASSQERWEQYF. CDR3 in DNA: TGTGCCAGCAGCCAAGAGAGGTGGGAGCAGTACTTC.

This chain uses TRBV19 with TRBJ1-1; no definite D call. The germline V gene has CDR1 LNHDA and CDR2 SQIVND (reference sequence). The V gene lost 7 bases and the J gene lost 6 bases, with 18 bases spanning the gap. CDR3 size: 14 residues. The CDR3 is CASIEFAGGAEAFF. DNA of the CDR3: TGTGCCAGTATAGAGTTCGCGGGAGGCGCTGAAGCTTTCTTT. The full variable domain, its missing parts supplied by reference TRBV19 and TRBJ1-1, is DGGITQSPKYLFRKEGQNVTLSCEQNLNHDAMYWYRQDPGQGLRLIYYSQIVNDFQKGDIAEGYSVSREKKESFPLTVTSAQKNPTAFYLCASIEFAGGAEAFFGQGTRLTVV.